This T cell receptor beta chain was captured in a study of blood T cell repertoires in COVID-19. As for the study in general: Spain, Italy and the United States supplied samples that represented acute and convalescent COVID-19.

CDR3 length equals 14 residues. The V and J ends lost 2 bases and 6 bases, in that order; junction bases with no gene match: 6. Looked up from germline, CDR1 is SGHVS and CDR2 is FQNEAQ. Authors' methods: Amplification from reference gene primers served as the basis for estimated nucleated cell counts. Only in-frame clones appear in the TCRdb table, and some are missing; sequencing was by immunoSEQ multiplex PCR. V, J and clone size are taken as reported in that table, and D and trimming were inferred from the DNA itself. The repertoire consists of some 670,000 clones, with about nine tenths occurring once and the leading ten covering 0.2% to 0.3%.

Material for sequencing was peripheral blood. This rearrangement joins TRBV7-8 to TRBJ1-2, with TRBD1 identical over 7 bases. This receptor was taken from a woman between 18 and 30 years old with acute or convalescent COVID-19. The CDR3 sequence is CASSLIRGKNGYTF. The CDR3 DNA reads TGTGCCAGCAGCTTAATCAGGGGGAAGAATGGCTACACCTTC.